The rows below give T cell receptor beta chains drawn from one sample of a study of a mutant IDH1 vaccine in newly diagnosed glioma. Only in-frame clones appear in the TCRdb table, and some are missing; sequencing was by immunoSEQ multiplex PCR. The profile shows some 22,000 clones, about 89% of them singletons. This material consisted of PBMCs, taken from a glioma patient treated with radiotherapy, temozolomide or both. These receptors came from a man aged 30-40 years with glioma. CDR3s include the opening cysteine and the closing phenylalanine or tryptophan. Fields, in order: V gene, clone size, D gene, J gene, CDR3 DNA, CDR3 protein. A D gene is named only where the DNA matches it firmly. Only some rows state a clone size, as once, few, many or a class for expanded clones.

v_call: TRBV12-5
clone_size: -
d_call: TRBD1
j_call: TRBJ1-4
cdr3_nt: TGTGCTAGTGGCCAACACCAGGGGGCTAATGAAAAACTGTTTTTT
cdr3_aa: CASGQHQGANEKLFF

v_call: TRBV5-5
clone_size: -
d_call: TRBD2
j_call: TRBJ2-3
cdr3_nt: TGTGCCAGCAGCTTGGGCGGACTAGCCGGCACAGATACGCAGTATTTT
cdr3_aa: CASSLGGLAGTDTQYF

v_call: TRBV6-4
clone_size: -
d_call: TRBD2
j_call: TRBJ2-1
cdr3_nt: TGTGCCAGCAGTGAGGGAGCGGGATACAGCAATGAGCAGTTCTTC
cdr3_aa: CASSEGAGYSNEQFF

v_call: TRBV18
clone_size: -
d_call: TRBD2
j_call: TRBJ2-5
cdr3_nt: TGTGCCAGCTCGACCGGGACTAGCGGGAGAGAGACCCAGTACTTC
cdr3_aa: CASSTGTSGRETQYF

v_call: TRBV5-6
clone_size: -
d_call: -
j_call: TRBJ2-6
cdr3_nt: TGTGCCAGCAGCCTGCCAGCAGGCGCCTACTCTGGGGCCAACGTCCTGACTTTC
cdr3_aa: CASSLPAGAYSGANVLTF

v_call: TRBV5-4
clone_size: few
d_call: -
j_call: TRBJ2-3
cdr3_nt: TGTGCCAGCAGCCTCCCGGAGCGGAGCCGAGATACGCAGTATTTT
cdr3_aa: CASSLPERSRDTQYF

v_call: TRBV18
clone_size: -
d_call: -
j_call: TRBJ1-2
cdr3_nt: TGTGCCAGCTCACCACCGGAGGGGAACTATGGCTACACCTTC
cdr3_aa: CASSPPEGNYGYTF

v_call: TRBV27
clone_size: -
d_call: TRBD2
j_call: TRBJ2-1
cdr3_nt: TGTGCCAGCAGTTTAGCGACAGGGACTAGCGGGAGTAAGTACAATGAGCAGTTCTTC
cdr3_aa: CASSLATGTSGSKYNEQFF

v_call: TRBV4-1
clone_size: -
d_call: -
j_call: TRBJ1-2
cdr3_nt: TGCGCCAGCAGCCCTACGGGGTCGAGCGCTGGCTACACCTTC
cdr3_aa: CASSPTGSSAGYTF

v_call: TRBV4-2
clone_size: -
d_call: TRBD2
j_call: TRBJ2-1
cdr3_nt: TGTGCCAGCAGCCAAGGGACTAGCGGGGGCAATGAGCAGTTCTTC
cdr3_aa: CASSQGTSGGNEQFF

v_call: TRBV5-4
clone_size: -
d_call: TRBD1
j_call: TRBJ1-2
cdr3_nt: TGTGCCAGCAGCTTGGGGGGACAGGGAGGGGGCTACACCTTC
cdr3_aa: CASSLGGQGGGYTF

v_call: TRBV5-4
clone_size: -
d_call: TRBD2
j_call: TRBJ2-2
cdr3_nt: TGTGCCAGCAGCTCTAGCGGGAGAGGCCCGAACACCGGGGAGCTGTTTTTT
cdr3_aa: CASSSSGRGPNTGELFF

v_call: TRBV7-8
clone_size: few
d_call: -
j_call: TRBJ2-1
cdr3_nt: TGTGCCAGCAGCTTAGGGCACGATGAGCAGTTCTTC
cdr3_aa: CASSLGHDEQFF

v_call: TRBV5-6
clone_size: -
d_call: TRBD1
j_call: TRBJ2-7
cdr3_nt: TGTGCCAGCATCCAACAGGGGGCTGCCTCCTACGAGCAGTACTTC
cdr3_aa: CASIQQGAASYEQYF

v_call: TRBV5-5
clone_size: -
d_call: TRBD1
j_call: TRBJ2-7
cdr3_nt: TGTGCCAGCAGCTTGTCCAGGGGGCTCGAGCAGTACTTC
cdr3_aa: CASSLSRGLEQYF

v_call: TRBV5-1
clone_size: -
d_call: -
j_call: TRBJ1-2
cdr3_nt: TGCGCCAGCAGCTTGCGTGGGGGAGACAACTATGGCTACACCTTC
cdr3_aa: CASSLRGGDNYGYTF

v_call: TRBV27
clone_size: -
d_call: TRBD1
j_call: TRBJ1-1
cdr3_nt: TGTGCCAGCACCTTATCGACAGGGGGCAACACTGAAGCTTTCTTT
cdr3_aa: CASTLSTGGNTEAFF

v_call: TRBV5-1
clone_size: -
d_call: -
j_call: TRBJ2-7
cdr3_nt: TGCGCCAGCAGCTTTTCTTTCCCAGCGCCCGGGTCCTACGAGCAGTACTTC
cdr3_aa: CASSFSFPAPGSYEQYF

v_call: TRBV19
clone_size: -
d_call: TRBD2
j_call: TRBJ2-5
cdr3_nt: TGTGCCAGTAGTGACCCGCTAGCGGGAGAAGAGACCCAGTACTTC
cdr3_aa: CASSDPLAGEETQYF

v_call: TRBV6-5
clone_size: -
d_call: -
j_call: TRBJ1-2
cdr3_nt: TGTGCCAGCAGTTCCGAAGGAGGGAGGGGGGCGGGTGGCTACACCTTC
cdr3_aa: CASSSEGGRGAGGYTF

v_call: TRBV5-1
clone_size: -
d_call: TRBD1
j_call: TRBJ1-5
cdr3_nt: TGCGCCAGCAGCTTGGAAGGGGGCCAGCCCCAGCATTTT
cdr3_aa: CASSLEGGQPQHF

v_call: TRBV5-1
clone_size: -
d_call: TRBD2
j_call: TRBJ2-3
cdr3_nt: TGCGCCAGCAGCCGTCCCACTAGCGGGAGGGGGTCAGATACGCAGTATTTT
cdr3_aa: CASSRPTSGRGSDTQYF

v_call: TRBV11-2
clone_size: -
d_call: -
j_call: TRBJ1-1
cdr3_nt: TGTGCCAGCAGCCCCGGGAGCCTGAACACTGAAGCTTTCTTT
cdr3_aa: CASSPGSLNTEAFF

v_call: TRBV7-8
clone_size: -
d_call: -
j_call: TRBJ1-2
cdr3_nt: TGTGCCAGCAGCTTAGCCTCGGCAACCTACTATGGCTACACCTTC
cdr3_aa: CASSLASATYYGYTF

v_call: TRBV6-4
clone_size: -
d_call: -
j_call: TRBJ2-3
cdr3_nt: TGTGCCAGCAGTGACCGGGGCAACGCGGATACGCAGTATTTT
cdr3_aa: CASSDRGNADTQYF

v_call: TRBV28
clone_size: -
d_call: TRBD1
j_call: TRBJ2-5
cdr3_nt: TGTGCCAGCAGTTTACCCGGGACAGTCCAAGAGACCCAGTACTTC
cdr3_aa: CASSLPGTVQETQYF

v_call: TRBV5-6
clone_size: -
d_call: -
j_call: TRBJ1-5
cdr3_nt: TGTGCCAGCAGCCGTATAGAAGGGGACAATCAGCCCCAGCATTTT
cdr3_aa: CASSRIEGDNQPQHF

v_call: TRBV27
clone_size: -
d_call: -
j_call: TRBJ2-1
cdr3_nt: TGTGCCAGCAGTTTATCAGGGGGGAATGAGCAGTTCTTC
cdr3_aa: CASSLSGGNEQFF

v_call: TRBV20-1
clone_size: -
d_call: TRBD1
j_call: TRBJ1-1
cdr3_nt: TGCAGTGCTAGGGGACAGGGGAGGGCTTTCTTT
cdr3_aa: CSARGQGRAFF

v_call: TRBV14
clone_size: -
d_call: -
j_call: TRBJ2-7
cdr3_nt: TGTGCCAGCAGCCACCGGGTAAGGGGCGACGAGCAGTACTTC
cdr3_aa: CASSHRVRGDEQYF

v_call: TRBV18
clone_size: -
d_call: -
j_call: TRBJ2-1
cdr3_nt: TGTGCCAGCTCACCGTTGGTGGGGCTAGCTTCCAATGAGCAGTTCTTC
cdr3_aa: CASSPLVGLASNEQFF

v_call: TRBV5-1
clone_size: -
d_call: TRBD2
j_call: TRBJ2-5
cdr3_nt: TGCGCCAGCAGCTTGACTAGCGGTTCGGAGACCCAGTACTTC
cdr3_aa: CASSLTSGSETQYF

v_call: TRBV5-1
clone_size: few
d_call: TRBD1
j_call: TRBJ2-2
cdr3_nt: TGCGCCAGGACTGGACAGGGCGAGAGGTGCGGGGAGCTGTTTTTT
cdr3_aa: CARTGQGERCGELFF

v_call: TRBV5-4
clone_size: -
d_call: -
j_call: TRBJ2-3
cdr3_nt: TGTGCCAGCAGCTTGGCAGCCCACACAGATACGCAGTATTTT
cdr3_aa: CASSLAAHTDTQYF

v_call: TRBV10-3
clone_size: -
d_call: TRBD1
j_call: TRBJ2-5
cdr3_nt: TGTGCCATCCAGGGGGACAGGGTCCAAGAGACCCAGTACTTC
cdr3_aa: CAIQGDRVQETQYF

v_call: TRBV27
clone_size: -
d_call: -
j_call: TRBJ2-2
cdr3_nt: TGTGCCAGCAGTTCCCGACTCAACAGGGACACCGGGGAGCTGTTTTTT
cdr3_aa: CASSSRLNRDTGELFF

v_call: TRBV14
clone_size: -
d_call: -
j_call: TRBJ2-1
cdr3_nt: TGTGCCAGCAGCCAAGGGGGCTCTGTTAGGCAGTTCTTC
cdr3_aa: CASSQGGSVRQFF

v_call: TRBV6-5
clone_size: -
d_call: -
j_call: TRBJ1-2
cdr3_nt: TGTGCCAGCAGTCTCGGGGTACACTATGGCTACACCTTC
cdr3_aa: CASSLGVHYGYTF

v_call: TRBV7-9
clone_size: -
d_call: -
j_call: TRBJ1-4
cdr3_nt: TGTGCCAGCAGCTTAGGGCGGACGAATGAAAAACTGTTTTTT
cdr3_aa: CASSLGRTNEKLFF

v_call: TRBV7-9
clone_size: -
d_call: -
j_call: TRBJ2-7
cdr3_nt: TGTGCCAGCAGCTTTTCCGGGACACTTTACGAGCAGTACTTC
cdr3_aa: CASSFSGTLYEQYF

v_call: TRBV7-6
clone_size: -
d_call: -
j_call: TRBJ1-1
cdr3_nt: TGTGCCAGCAGCTTAGCCCAGGGCACGAACACTGAAGCTTTCTTT
cdr3_aa: CASSLAQGTNTEAFF

v_call: TRBV7-9
clone_size: -
d_call: -
j_call: TRBJ1-1
cdr3_nt: TGTGCCAGCAGCCGGAGGGGTAACACTGAAGCTTTCTTT
cdr3_aa: CASSRRGNTEAFF

v_call: TRBV6-1
clone_size: -
d_call: -
j_call: TRBJ1-1
cdr3_nt: TGTGCCAGCAGGGACCACACTGAAGCTTTCTTT
cdr3_aa: CASRDHTEAFF

v_call: TRBV2
clone_size: -
d_call: TRBD1
j_call: TRBJ2-5
cdr3_nt: TGTGCCAGCAGTGCACAGGGGAACCATGAGACCCAGTACTTC
cdr3_aa: CASSAQGNHETQYF

v_call: TRBV7-8
clone_size: -
d_call: TRBD1
j_call: TRBJ2-4
cdr3_nt: TGTGCCAGCAGCCCCAGACAGGGGGCAAACATTCAGTACTTC
cdr3_aa: CASSPRQGANIQYF

v_call: TRBV29-1
clone_size: -
d_call: TRBD1
j_call: TRBJ1-1
cdr3_nt: TGCAGCGTTGAGGACAGGATGAACACTGAAGCTTTCTTT
cdr3_aa: CSVEDRMNTEAFF

v_call: TRBV9
clone_size: -
d_call: TRBD1
j_call: TRBJ1-3
cdr3_nt: TGTGCCAGCAGCCCCCGAGTGGGGACAGGCGGAAACACCATATATTTT
cdr3_aa: CASSPRVGTGGNTIYF

v_call: TRBV27
clone_size: -
d_call: -
j_call: TRBJ1-1
cdr3_nt: TGTGCCAGCAGTTTAGGGCCAGACACTGAAGCTTTCTTT
cdr3_aa: CASSLGPDTEAFF

v_call: TRBV19
clone_size: large
d_call: -
j_call: TRBJ1-5
cdr3_nt: TGTGCCAGTAGTATAGGGGGAGATGATAGCAATCAGCCCCAGCATTTT
cdr3_aa: CASSIGGDDSNQPQHF

v_call: TRBV6-5
clone_size: -
d_call: -
j_call: TRBJ2-3
cdr3_nt: TGTGCCAGCAGTTACGGGTGGGGCCGGCCAGATACGCAGTATTTT
cdr3_aa: CASSYGWGRPDTQYF

v_call: TRBV12-5
clone_size: -
d_call: -
j_call: TRBJ2-3
cdr3_nt: TGTGCTAGTGGTTTGGGCCTAGCCCACACAGATACGCAGTATTTT
cdr3_aa: CASGLGLAHTDTQYF

v_call: TRBV5-1
clone_size: once
d_call: -
j_call: TRBJ2-2
cdr3_nt: TGCGCCAGCAGCTTGGCAGGCGTGTCCGGGGAGCTGTTTTTT
cdr3_aa: CASSLAGVSGELFF